These 25 T cell receptor beta chains were sequenced from one sample in a study of chemoradiotherapy in HPV16-positive cancers. Sequenced by immunoSEQ multiplex PCR; TCRdb stores in-frame clones only, minus some. Here the sample spans 9,500 to 15,000 clones, roughly four fifths being singletons. Sampling was done from a patient who underwent chemoradiotherapy. The receptors shown here come from a human donor with HPV-associated anogenital cancer.

This clone was found once. The CDR3 is CASSGYAQSSYEQYF. CDR3 nucleotide sequence: TGTGCCAGCAGCGGTTATGCCCAAAGCTCCTACGAGCAGTACTTC. The chain uses TRBV5-6 and TRBJ2-7; D uncertain. The CDR3 covers 15 residues. Per germline, CDR1 SGHDT and CDR2 YYEEEE. Deletions cut 4 bases from V and 0 bases from J, with 14 bases between.

This chain joins TRBV5-1 and TRBJ2-5, with TRBD2 identical over 8 bases. CDR1 is SGHRS, CDR2 YFSETQ, per germline. The CDR3 loop spans 15 amino acids. V shed 0 bases and J 5 bases; nucleotides not matched to a gene: 6. The CDR3 spells CASSLAGGPGETQYF. In nucleotides, the CDR3 is TGCGCCAGCAGCTTGGCGGGAGGGCCGGGGGAGACCCAGTACTTC. The full variable domain, in which reference TRBV5-1 and TRBJ2-5 provide the parts outside the CDR3, is KAGVTQTPRYLIKTRGQQVTLSCSPISGHRSVSWYQQTPGQGLQFLFEYFSETQRNKGNFPGRFSGRQFSNSRSEMNVSTLELGDSALYLCASSLAGGPGETQYFGPGTRLLVL.

The rearrangement joins TRBV5-1 to TRBJ2-7; 8 nucleotides match TRBD2. V lost 0 bases to trimming and J lost 2 bases; unmatched junction nucleotides: 4. Germline assignment: CDR1 SGHRS and CDR2 YFSETQ. The CDR3 is 15 amino acids. The DNA of the CDR3 is TGCGCCAGCAGCTTGGATGCAGCGGGGGCCTACGAGCAGTACTTC. This codes for CASSLDAAGAYEQYF.

This clone showed up just a few times. J is TRBJ2-2 and V is TRBV7-2; the D gene is possibly TRBD2 (6 bases). The CDR3 totals 14 residues. The V end was cut by 5 bases, the J end by 4 bases, with 11 bases between. Germline CDR1 and CDR2: SGHTA and FQGNSA. CDR3 DNA: TGTGCCAGCAGCCAAGGACTACCCACCGGGGAGCTGTTTTTT. Its protein product is CASSQGLPTGELFF.

This clone was detected a few times. V and J are TRBV6-1 and TRBJ2-2; TRBD1 aligns across 7 bases. V dropped 6 bases and J dropped 6; count of bases not matched to a gene: 1. Germline V gene sequence: CDR1 MNHNS, CDR2 SASEGT. The CDR3 length is 12 residues. The CDR3 DNA reads TGTGCCAGCAGCCAGGGGGCCGGGGAGCTGTTTTTT. It translates to CASSQGAGELFF.

The chain links TRBV20-1 to TRBJ1-1; D uncertain. The germline CDR1 and CDR2 sequences are DFQATT and SNEGSKA (reference sequence). CDR3 length equals 11 residues. Trimming removed 6 bases from V and 6 bases from J, with 11 bases in between. The CDR3 reads CSALGGAEAFF. DNA for the CDR3: TGCAGTGCCCTAGGCGGGGCTGAAGCTTTCTTT.

V is TRBV6-5 and J is TRBJ2-6; no clear D. Germline V gene data show CDR1 as MNHEY and CDR2 as SVGAGI. The CDR3 contains 13 residues. Between the trimmed V and J ends, which lost 8 bases and 0 bases, there was a span of 5 bases. In DNA form, the CDR3 reads TGTGCCAGCTGGCCCTCTGGGGCCAACGTCCTGACTTTC. Translating gives CASWPSGANVLTF.

The V and J genes are TRBV15 and TRBJ1-6; D unresolved. The CDR3 covers 13 residues. The V end was cut by 11 bases, the J end by 0 bases, with 8 bases between. In germline, CDR1 is LNHNV, CDR2 YYDKDF (reference sequence). CDR3 amino acids: CAVSDSYNSPLHF. The CDR3, as DNA: TGTGCCGTTTCCGACTCCTATAATTCACCCCTCCACTTT. Full variable domain (outside the CDR3, taken from reference TRBV15 and TRBJ1-6): DAMVIQNPRYQVTQFGKPVTLSCSQTLNHNVMYWYQQKSSQAPKLLFHYYDKDFNNEADTPDNFQSRRPNTSFCFLDIRSPGLGDTAMYLCAVSDSYNSPLHFGNGTRLTVT.

The chain joins TRBV4-2 to TRBJ2-2; no definite D call. V was cut by 0 bases and J by 5 bases, with 7 bases left in between. Germline values: CDR1 LGHNA, CDR2 YNFKEQ. CDR3 length: 14 residues. The DNA of the CDR3 is TGTGCCAGCAGCCAAGATCGGAGAACCGGGGAGCTGTTTTTT. It yields the protein CASSQDRRTGELFF.

The J gene is TRBJ2-1, the V gene TRBV14; 10 bases agree with TRBD2. V was pared by 1 base and J by 5 bases, with 2 bases of the junction left unmatched. The CDR3 has 15 amino acids. Germline V lookup: CDR1 SGHDN, CDR2 FVKESK. DNA of the CDR3: TGTGCCAGCAGCCAAGTTCTAGCGGGGGACAATGAGCAGTTCTTC. The encoded protein is CASSQVLAGDNEQFF.

This CDR3 is CASSGDFPNEKLFF. As DNA, the CDR3 is TGTGCCAGCAGTGGCGATTTCCCTAATGAAAAACTGTTTTTT. V is TRBV25-1 and J is TRBJ1-4; D unclear. With 4 bases removed from V and 3 bases from J, the gap between germline ends came to 9 bases. The CDR3 sequence is 14 residues long. Per the germline V gene, CDR1 is MGHDK and CDR2 is SYGVNS.

Concerning this clone: The junction and the germline gene differ at one end; a read error may be behind it. The chain's CDR3 is CASRLAGGPRYNEQFF. CDR3 DNA sequence: TGTGCCAGCAGATTAGCGGGAGGGCCGAGGTACAATGAGCAGTTCTTC. The chain has TRBV7-2 and TRBJ2-1, with 11 positions matching TRBD2. The length of the CDR3 is 16 residues. Germline V gene data show CDR1 as SGHTA and CDR2 as FQGNSA.

The chain uses TRBV6-5 and TRBJ2-6; a possible D gene is TRBD1 (6 bases). CDR1 and CDR2 from the germline V gene are MNHEY and SVGAGI. The germline V and J ends were trimmed by 5 bases and 2 bases, with 10 bases remaining between them. The CDR3 runs 15 residues. The CDR3, as DNA: TGTGCCAGCAGTGGCACAGGGACTGGGGCCAACGTCCTGACTTTC. This gives the protein CASSGTGTGANVLTF.

This clone was counted between two and nine times. The rearrangement uses TRBV14 and TRBJ2-7, with D unresolved. V shed 2 bases and J shed 3 bases, with 2 bases lying between them. The germline CDR1 and CDR2 sequences are SGHDN and FVKESK. This CDR3 is 11 amino acids long. This CDR3 reads CASSQNYEQYF. In DNA form, the CDR3 reads TGTGCCAGCAGCCAAAACTACGAGCAGTACTTC.

This chain uses TRBV5-1 with TRBJ2-5; no clear D. Germline assignment: CDR1 SGHRS and CDR2 YFSETQ. CDR3 length: 14 amino acids. Trimming shortened V by 4 bases and J by 5 bases, and 15 bases separated the two germline ends. For the CDR3, the DNA is TGCGCCAGCAGCCCTATCGGGCAGTCCGAGACCCAGTACTTC. The encoded protein is CASSPIGQSETQYF.

The genes are TRBV5-5 and TRBJ2-5, with 10 bases that match TRBD2. The V gene's germline CDR1 is SGHKS and CDR2 YYEKEE (reference sequence). Germline trimming cut 1 base from V and 3 bases from J; bases unmatched to any gene: 6. This CDR3 comprises 16 residues. The CDR3 nucleotides read TGTGCCAGCAGCTTGCGGCTAGCGGGGGTGAAAGAGACCCAGTACTTC. Its translation: CASSLRLAGVKETQYF.

V is TRBV5-5 and J is TRBJ2-1, with TRBD2 identical over 8 bases. Germline CDR1 and CDR2: SGHKS and YYEKEE (reference sequence). The CDR3 is 18 amino acids. After removal of 0 bases from V and 8 bases from J, the junction contained 16 bases not matched to a gene. The CDR3 protein is CASSLAWVRASGLDEQFF. The CDR3 bases are TGTGCCAGCAGCTTGGCCTGGGTAAGGGCTAGCGGGTTGGATGAGCAGTTCTTC.

This clone was seen more than once but under ten times. The chain joins TRBV7-9 to TRBJ1-1; 9 positions match TRBD1. The CDR3 is 15 amino acids. Germline trimming cut 3 bases from V and 1 base from J; bases unmatched to any gene: 3. Germline CDR1 is SEHNR and CDR2 is FQNEAQ (reference sequence). CDR3: CASSFTGGRNTEAFF. The CDR3, as DNA: TGTGCCAGCAGCTTCACAGGGGGCCGGAACACTGAAGCTTTCTTT.

The chain has TRBV5-1 and TRBJ2-3; D may be TRBD1 (6 bases). V gave up 4 bases and J gave up 2 bases, with 11 bases separating them. This CDR3 region has 14 residues. Germline V lookup: CDR1 SGHRS, CDR2 YFSETQ. The CDR3 DNA reads as TGCGCCAGCAGCCCCCACAGGGCCACAGATACGCAGTATTTT. Translation gives CASSPHRATDTQYF.

This clone came up once. The V call is TRBV15, the J call TRBJ2-7; 7 nucleotides match TRBD1. The CDR3 runs to 15 residues. J gave up 6 bases and V 1 base, and 9 bases lay outside the gene matches. CDR1 and CDR2 (germline): LNHNV, YYDKDF (reference sequence). The CDR3 DNA follows: TGTGCCACCAGCAGAGGCGTCGGGACAGAAATCGAGCAGTACTTC. Its protein product is CATSRGVGTEIEQYF. Supplemented by reference TRBV15 and TRBJ2-7, the full variable domain reads DAMVIQNPRYQVTQFGKPVTLSCSQTLNHNVMYWYQQKSSQAPKLLFHYYDKDFNNEADTPDNFQSRRPNTSFCFLDIRSPGLGDTAMYLCATSRGVGTEIEQYFGPGTRLTVT.

V and J are TRBV7-8 and TRBJ2-7, with 7 bases matching TRBD2. Germline CDR1 reads SGHVS; CDR2 reads FQNEAQ. Trimming removed 1 base from V and 2 bases from J; junction bases left unmatched: 8. The CDR3 length is 16 residues. The DNA for the CDR3 is TGTGCCAGCAGCTTAGAGGCTAGCGGTTATACCTACGAGCAGTACTTC. It specifies CASSLEASGYTYEQYF.

This clone appeared a few times. The V and J genes are TRBV7-6 and TRBJ2-2; D not resolved. V was shortened by 0 bases and J by 10 bases, with 12 bases between the two germline ends. The germline V gene encodes CDR1 SGHVS and CDR2 FNYEAQ. The CDR3 runs to 14 residues. The CDR3 region is CASSLASGVEELFF. In nucleotides, the CDR3 is TGTGCCAGCAGCTTAGCGTCTGGTGTCGAGGAGCTGTTTTTT.

This clone turned up a few times. This chain links TRBV4-2 with TRBJ1-2; tentatively, D is TRBD1 (5 bases). The CDR3 has 14 residues. Trimming cost V 4 bases and J 6 bases, with 15 bases left between them. The V gene's germline CDR1 is LGHNA and CDR2 YNFKEQ. The CDR3 region is CASSLLGALDGYTF. The CDR3 DNA reads TGTGCCAGCAGCCTACTCGGGGCGCTGGATGGCTACACCTTC.

The CDR3 loop is CASSTGQGRLFF. DNA of the CDR3: TGTGCCAGCAGCACCGGACAGGGAAGGCTGTTTTTT. The V gene is TRBV7-2, the J gene TRBJ1-4; 8 bases are shared with TRBD1. Trimming removed 5 bases from V and 14 bases from J; junction bases left unmatched: 7. The CDR3 contains 12 residues. Per germline, CDR1 SGHTA and CDR2 FQGNSA.

The J gene is TRBJ2-1, the V gene TRBV4-3, with 8 bases identical to TRBD2. V lost 2 bases, J lost 0 bases, and 0 bases stayed unmatched. Germline V gene sequence: CDR1 LGHNA, CDR2 YSLEER. CDR3 length: 15 amino acids. The CDR3 sequence is CASSQSGGSYNEQFF. The CDR3 region has the DNA TGCGCCAGCAGCCAAAGCGGGGGCTCCTACAATGAGCAGTTCTTC.